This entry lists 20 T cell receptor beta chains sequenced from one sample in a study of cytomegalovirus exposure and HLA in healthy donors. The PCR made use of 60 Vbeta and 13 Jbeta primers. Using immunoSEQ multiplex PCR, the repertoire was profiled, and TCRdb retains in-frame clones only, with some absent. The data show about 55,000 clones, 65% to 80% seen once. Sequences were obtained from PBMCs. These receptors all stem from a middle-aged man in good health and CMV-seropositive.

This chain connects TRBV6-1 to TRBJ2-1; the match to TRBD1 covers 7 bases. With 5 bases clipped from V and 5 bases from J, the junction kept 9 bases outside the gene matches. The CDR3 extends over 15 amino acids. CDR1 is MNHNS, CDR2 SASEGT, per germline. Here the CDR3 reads CASSRHRDRDNEQFF. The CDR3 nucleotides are TGTGCCAGCAGTCGTCACCGGGACAGAGACAATGAGCAGTTCTTC.

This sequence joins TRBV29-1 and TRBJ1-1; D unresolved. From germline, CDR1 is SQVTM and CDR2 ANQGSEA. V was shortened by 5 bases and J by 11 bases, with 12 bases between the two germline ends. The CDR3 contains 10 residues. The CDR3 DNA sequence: TGCAGCGTTTCGGCCCCGGAGGCTTTCTTT. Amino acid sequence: CSVSAPEAFF.

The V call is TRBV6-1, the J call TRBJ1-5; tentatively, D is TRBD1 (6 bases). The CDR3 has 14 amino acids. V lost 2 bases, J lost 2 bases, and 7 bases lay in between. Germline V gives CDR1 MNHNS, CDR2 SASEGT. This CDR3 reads CASSEPGGNQPQHF. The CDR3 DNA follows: TGTGCCAGCAGTGAACCAGGGGGCAATCAGCCCCAGCATTTT.

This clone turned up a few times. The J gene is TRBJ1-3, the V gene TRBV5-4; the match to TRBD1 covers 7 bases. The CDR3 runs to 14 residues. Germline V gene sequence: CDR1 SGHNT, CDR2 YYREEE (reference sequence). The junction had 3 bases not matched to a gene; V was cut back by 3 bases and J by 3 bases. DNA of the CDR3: TGTGCCAGCAGCTGGCAGGGGGGTGGAAACACCATATATTTT. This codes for CASSWQGGGNTIYF.

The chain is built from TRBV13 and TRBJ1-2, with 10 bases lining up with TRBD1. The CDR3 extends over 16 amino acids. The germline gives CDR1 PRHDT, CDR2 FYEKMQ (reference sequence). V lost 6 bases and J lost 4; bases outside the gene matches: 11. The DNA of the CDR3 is TGTGCCAGCAGTTCGGACAGGGGGTTTGTAACCTATGGCTACACCTTC. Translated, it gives CASSSDRGFVTYGYTF.

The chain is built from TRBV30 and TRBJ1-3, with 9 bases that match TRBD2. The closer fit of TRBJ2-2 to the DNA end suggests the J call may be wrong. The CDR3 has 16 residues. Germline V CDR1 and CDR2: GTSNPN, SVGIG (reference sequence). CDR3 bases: TGTGCCTGGAGTGTACTCTTGCGGGGGGGCACCGGGGAGCTGTTTTTT. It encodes CAWSVLLRGGTGELFF.

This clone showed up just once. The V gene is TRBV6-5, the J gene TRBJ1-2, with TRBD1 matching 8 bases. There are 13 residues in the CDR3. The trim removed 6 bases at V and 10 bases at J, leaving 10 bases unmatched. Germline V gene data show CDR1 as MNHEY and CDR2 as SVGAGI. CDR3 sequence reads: CASSRGQGRVYTF. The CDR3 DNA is TGTGCCAGCAGCCGCGGACAGGGAAGGGTCTACACCTTC.

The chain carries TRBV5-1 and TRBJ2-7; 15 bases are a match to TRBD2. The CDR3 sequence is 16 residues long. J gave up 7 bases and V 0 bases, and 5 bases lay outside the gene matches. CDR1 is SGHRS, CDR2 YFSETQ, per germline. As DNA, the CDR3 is TGCGCCAGCAGCTTGGCGGCGGGACTAGCGGGGGGTGAGCAGTACTTC. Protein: CASSLAAGLAGGEQYF.

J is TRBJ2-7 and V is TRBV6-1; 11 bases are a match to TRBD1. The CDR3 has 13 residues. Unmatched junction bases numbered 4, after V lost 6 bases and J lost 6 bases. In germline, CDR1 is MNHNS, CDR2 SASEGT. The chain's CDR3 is CASRTGTGGEQYF. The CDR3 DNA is TGTGCCAGCAGGACCGGGACAGGGGGCGAGCAGTACTTC.

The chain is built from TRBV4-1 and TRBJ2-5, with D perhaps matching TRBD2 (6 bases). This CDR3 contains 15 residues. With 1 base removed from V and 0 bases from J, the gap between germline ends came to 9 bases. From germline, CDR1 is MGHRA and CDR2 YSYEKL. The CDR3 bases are TGCGCCAGCAGCCAAGTGCTAGCGTACCAAGAGACCCAGTACTTC. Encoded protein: CASSQVLAYQETQYF.

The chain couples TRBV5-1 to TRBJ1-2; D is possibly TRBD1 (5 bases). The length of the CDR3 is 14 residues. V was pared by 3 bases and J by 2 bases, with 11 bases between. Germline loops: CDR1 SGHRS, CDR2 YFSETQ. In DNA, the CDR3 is TGCGCCAGCAGCTCGACACAGGAGAACTATGGCTACACCTTC. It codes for CASSSTQENYGYTF.

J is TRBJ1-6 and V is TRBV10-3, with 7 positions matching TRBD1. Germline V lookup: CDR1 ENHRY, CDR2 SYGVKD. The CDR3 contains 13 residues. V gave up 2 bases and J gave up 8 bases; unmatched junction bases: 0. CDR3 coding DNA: TGTGCCATCAGTGAGACAGGGGATTCACCCCTCCACTTT. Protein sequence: CAISETGDSPLHF.

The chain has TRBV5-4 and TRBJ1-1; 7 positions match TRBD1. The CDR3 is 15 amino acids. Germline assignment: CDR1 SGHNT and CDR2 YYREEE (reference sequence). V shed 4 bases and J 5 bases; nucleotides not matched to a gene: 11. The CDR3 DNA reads TGTGCCAGCAGCCCGTCAGACAGGGTGAGGACTGAAGCTTTCTTT. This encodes CASSPSDRVRTEAFF.

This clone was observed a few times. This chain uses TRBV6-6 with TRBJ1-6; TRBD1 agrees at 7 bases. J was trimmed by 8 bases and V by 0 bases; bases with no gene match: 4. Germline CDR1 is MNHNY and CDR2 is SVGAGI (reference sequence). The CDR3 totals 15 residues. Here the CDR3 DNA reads TGTGCCAGCAGTTACTCAGGGGGCAGGGATTCACCCCTCCACTTT. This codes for CASSYSGGRDSPLHF.

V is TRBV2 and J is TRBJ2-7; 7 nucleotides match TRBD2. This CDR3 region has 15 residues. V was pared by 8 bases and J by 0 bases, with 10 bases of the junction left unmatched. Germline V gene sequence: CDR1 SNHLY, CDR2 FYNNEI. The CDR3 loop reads CASGGGGRTSYEQYF. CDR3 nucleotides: TGTGCCAGCGGGGGGGGAGGCAGAACCTCCTACGAGCAGTACTTC. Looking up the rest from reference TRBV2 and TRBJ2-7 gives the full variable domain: EPEVTQTPSHQVTQMGQEVILRCVPISNHLYFYWYRQILGQKVEFLVSFYNNEISEKSEIFDDQFSVERPDGSNFTLKIRSTKLEDSAMYFCASGGGGRTSYEQYFGPGTRLTVT.

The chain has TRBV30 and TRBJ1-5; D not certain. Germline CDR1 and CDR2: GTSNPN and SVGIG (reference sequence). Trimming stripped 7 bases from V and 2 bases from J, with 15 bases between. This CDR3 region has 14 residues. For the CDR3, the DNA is TGTGCCTCACCTTACGGGGAGGGCAATCAGCCCCAGCATTTT. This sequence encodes CASPYGEGNQPQHF.

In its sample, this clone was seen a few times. The CDR3 loop reads CASSPWTGGVVPQHF. CDR3 sequence (DNA): TGTGCCAGCAGCCCATGGACAGGGGGCGTAGTACCCCAGCATTTT. The chain is built from TRBV7-9 and TRBJ1-5, with TRBD1 matching over 11 bases. Germline values: CDR1 SEHNR, CDR2 FQNEAQ (reference sequence). CDR3 length: 15 amino acids. V trimming: 5 bases; J trimming: 10 bases; junction bases outside the gene matches: 10. The variable domain in full, completed from reference TRBV7-9 and TRBJ1-5, reads DTGVSQNPRHKITKRGQNVTFRCDPISEHNRLYWYRQTLGQGPEFLTYFQNEAQLEKSRLLSDRFSAERPKGSFSTLEIQRTEQGDSAMYLCASSPWTGGVVPQHFGDGTRLSIL.

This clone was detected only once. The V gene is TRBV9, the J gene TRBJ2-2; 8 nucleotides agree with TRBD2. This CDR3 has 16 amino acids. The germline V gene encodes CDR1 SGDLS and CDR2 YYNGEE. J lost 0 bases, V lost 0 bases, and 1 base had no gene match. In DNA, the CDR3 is TGTGCCAGCAGCGTAGCGGGGGGGGCGAACACCGGGGAGCTGTTTTTT. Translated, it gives CASSVAGGANTGELFF.

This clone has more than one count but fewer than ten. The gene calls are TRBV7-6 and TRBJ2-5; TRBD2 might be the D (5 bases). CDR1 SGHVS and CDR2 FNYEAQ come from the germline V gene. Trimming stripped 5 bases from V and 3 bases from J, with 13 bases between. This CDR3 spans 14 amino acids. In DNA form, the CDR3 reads TGTGCCAGCAGCCGTTTGCGAGGGAAAGAGACCCAGTACTTC. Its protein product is CASSRLRGKETQYF.

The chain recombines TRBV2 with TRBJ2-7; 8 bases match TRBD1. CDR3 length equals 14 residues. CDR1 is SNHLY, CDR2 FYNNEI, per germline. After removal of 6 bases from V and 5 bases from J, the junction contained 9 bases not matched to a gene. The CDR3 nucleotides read TGTGCCAGCAGCCCGGACAGGGACTCAAACGAGCAGTACTTC. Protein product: CASSPDRDSNEQYF. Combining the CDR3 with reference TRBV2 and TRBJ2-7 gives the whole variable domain EPEVTQTPSHQVTQMGQEVILRCVPISNHLYFYWYRQILGQKVEFLVSFYNNEISEKSEIFDDQFSVERPDGSNFTLKIRSTKLEDSAMYFCASSPDRDSNEQYFGPGTRLTVT.